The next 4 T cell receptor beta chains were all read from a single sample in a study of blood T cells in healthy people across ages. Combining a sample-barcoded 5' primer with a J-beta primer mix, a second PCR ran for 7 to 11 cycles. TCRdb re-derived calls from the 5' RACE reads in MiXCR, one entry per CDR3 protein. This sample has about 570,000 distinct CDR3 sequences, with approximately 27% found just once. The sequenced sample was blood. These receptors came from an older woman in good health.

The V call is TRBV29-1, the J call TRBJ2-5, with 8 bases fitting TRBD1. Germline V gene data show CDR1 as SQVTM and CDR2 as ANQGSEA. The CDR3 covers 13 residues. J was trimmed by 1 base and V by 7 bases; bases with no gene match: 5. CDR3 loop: CSADRVFQETQYF. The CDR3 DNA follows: TGCAGCGCGGACAGGGTCTTCCAAGAGACCCAGTACTTC.

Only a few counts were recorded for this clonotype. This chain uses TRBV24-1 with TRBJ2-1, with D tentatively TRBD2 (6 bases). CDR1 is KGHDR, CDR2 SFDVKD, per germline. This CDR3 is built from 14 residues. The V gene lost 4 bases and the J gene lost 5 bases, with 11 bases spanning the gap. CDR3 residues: CATSDTGSHNEQFF. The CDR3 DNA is TGTGCCACCAGTGACACCGGGAGCCACAATGAGCAGTTCTTC.

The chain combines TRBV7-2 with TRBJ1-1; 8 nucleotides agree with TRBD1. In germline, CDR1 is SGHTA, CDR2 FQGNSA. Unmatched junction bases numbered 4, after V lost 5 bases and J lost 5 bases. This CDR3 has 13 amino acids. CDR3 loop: CASSPDRETEAFF. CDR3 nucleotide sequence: TGTGCCAGCAGCCCGGACAGGGAAACTGAAGCTTTCTTT.

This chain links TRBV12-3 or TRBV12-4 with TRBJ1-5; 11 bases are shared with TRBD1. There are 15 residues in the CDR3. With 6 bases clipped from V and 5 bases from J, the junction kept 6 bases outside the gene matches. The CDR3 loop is CASRRTDRGHQPQHF. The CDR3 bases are TGTGCCAGCAGACGTACGGACAGGGGGCATCAGCCCCAGCATTTT.